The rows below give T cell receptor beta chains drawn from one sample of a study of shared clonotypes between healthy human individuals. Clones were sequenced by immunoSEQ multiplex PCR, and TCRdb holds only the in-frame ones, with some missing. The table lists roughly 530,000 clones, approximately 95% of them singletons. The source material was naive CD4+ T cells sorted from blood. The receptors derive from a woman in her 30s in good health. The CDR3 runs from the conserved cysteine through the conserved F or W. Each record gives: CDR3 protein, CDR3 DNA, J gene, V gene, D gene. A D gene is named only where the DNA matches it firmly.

CDR3aa: CASSPLGSPVSEAFF
CDR3nt: TGTGCCAGCAGCCCTTTGGGGAGCCCCGTTTCTGAAGCTTTCTTT
j_gene: TRBJ1-1
v_gene: TRBV11-3
d_gene: NA

CDR3aa: CASSPPGHPNTEAFF
CDR3nt: TGTGCCAGCTCACCACCGGGACACCCGAACACTGAAGCTTTCTTT
j_gene: TRBJ1-1
v_gene: TRBV18
d_gene: NA

CDR3aa: CASSPQGAGTQPQHF
CDR3nt: TGTGCCAGCAGTCCCCAGGGGGCCGGGACTCAGCCCCAGCATTTT
j_gene: TRBJ1-5
v_gene: TRBV6-5
d_gene: TRBD1

CDR3aa: CASSVFSNQPQHF
CDR3nt: TGTGCCAGCAGTGTTTTTAGCAATCAGCCCCAGCATTTT
j_gene: TRBJ1-5
v_gene: TRBV11-2
d_gene: NA

CDR3aa: CAMGQGAETQYF
CDR3nt: TGTGCCATGGGACAGGGGGCGGAGACCCAGTACTTC
j_gene: TRBJ2-5
v_gene: TRBV10-3
d_gene: TRBD1

CDR3aa: CATSRDLDRGWGTQYF
CDR3nt: TGTGCCACCAGCAGAGATTTGGACCGGGGGTGGGGTACGCAGTATTTT
j_gene: TRBJ2-3
v_gene: TRBV15
d_gene: NA

CDR3aa: CASTTGLAGNEQFF
CDR3nt: TGTGCCAGCACCACGGGACTAGCGGGTAATGAGCAGTTCTTC
j_gene: TRBJ2-1
v_gene: TRBV2
d_gene: TRBD2

CDR3aa: CASSLGVSTDTQYF
CDR3nt: TGCGCCAGCAGCTTGGGAGTGAGCACAGATACGCAGTATTTT
j_gene: TRBJ2-3
v_gene: TRBV5-1
d_gene: NA

CDR3aa: CASSWDRAGANVLTF
CDR3nt: TGTGCCAGCAGTTGGGACAGGGCTGGGGCCAACGTCCTGACTTTC
j_gene: TRBJ2-6
v_gene: TRBV6-5
d_gene: TRBD1

CDR3aa: CASSQQAGAHRDTQYF
CDR3nt: TGTGCCAGCTCACAGCAGGCGGGAGCCCACCGAGATACGCAGTATTTT
j_gene: TRBJ2-3
v_gene: TRBV18
d_gene: TRBD2

CDR3aa: CASSLTNATNEKLFF
CDR3nt: TGTGCCAGCAGTTTAACGAATGCAACTAATGAAAAACTGTTTTTT
j_gene: TRBJ1-4
v_gene: TRBV27
d_gene: NA

CDR3aa: CASSLRLNQETQYF
CDR3nt: TGTGCCAGCAGCTTGCGACTAAACCAAGAGACCCAGTACTTC
j_gene: TRBJ2-5
v_gene: TRBV5-4
d_gene: NA

CDR3aa: CASSLPTSGRPYPEQYF
CDR3nt: TGTGCCAGCAGCTTACCTACTAGCGGGAGGCCCTATCCCGAGCAGTACTTC
j_gene: TRBJ2-7
v_gene: TRBV7-8
d_gene: TRBD2

CDR3aa: CASSKTGLGYEQYF
CDR3nt: TGTGCCAGCAGTAAGACAGGATTAGGCTACGAGCAGTACTTC
j_gene: TRBJ2-7
v_gene: TRBV6-5
d_gene: NA

CDR3aa: CASRDRGNTIYF
CDR3nt: TGCGCCAGCAGGGACAGAGGAAACACCATATATTTT
j_gene: TRBJ1-3
v_gene: TRBV10-2
d_gene: NA

CDR3aa: CASSKRDSNQPQHF
CDR3nt: TGTGCCAGCAGCAAAAGGGACAGCAATCAGCCCCAGCATTTT
j_gene: TRBJ1-5
v_gene: TRBV21-1
d_gene: NA

CDR3aa: CASSAHYEQYF
CDR3nt: TGCGCCAGCAGTGCCCACTACGAGCAGTACTTC
j_gene: TRBJ2-7
v_gene: TRBV10-2
d_gene: NA

CDR3aa: CASSEATGGAGDTQYF
CDR3nt: TGTGCCAGCAGTGAAGCGACGGGAGGGGCGGGAGATACGCAGTATTTT
j_gene: TRBJ2-3
v_gene: TRBV2
d_gene: TRBD2

CDR3aa: CASSVTMNTEAFF
CDR3nt: TGTGCCAGCAGTGTGACAATGAACACTGAAGCTTTCTTT
j_gene: TRBJ1-1
v_gene: TRBV6-4
d_gene: NA

CDR3aa: CASRGGQVYGYTF
CDR3nt: TGTGCCAGCAGGGGTGGACAAGTCTATGGCTACACCTTC
j_gene: TRBJ1-2
v_gene: TRBV6-1
d_gene: NA

CDR3aa: CASSLPGRSTEAFF
CDR3nt: TGTGCCAGCAGCTTACCGGGGCGTAGCACTGAAGCTTTCTTT
j_gene: TRBJ1-1
v_gene: TRBV11-1
d_gene: NA

CDR3aa: CASSLFSGRQPQHF
CDR3nt: TGTGCCAGCAGTTTATTTTCAGGGAGGCAGCCCCAGCATTTT
j_gene: TRBJ1-5
v_gene: TRBV27
d_gene: NA

CDR3aa: CASSPPGTPTTEAFF
CDR3nt: TGTGCCAGCTCACCTCCCGGGACACCGACCACTGAAGCTTTCTTT
j_gene: TRBJ1-1
v_gene: TRBV18
d_gene: NA